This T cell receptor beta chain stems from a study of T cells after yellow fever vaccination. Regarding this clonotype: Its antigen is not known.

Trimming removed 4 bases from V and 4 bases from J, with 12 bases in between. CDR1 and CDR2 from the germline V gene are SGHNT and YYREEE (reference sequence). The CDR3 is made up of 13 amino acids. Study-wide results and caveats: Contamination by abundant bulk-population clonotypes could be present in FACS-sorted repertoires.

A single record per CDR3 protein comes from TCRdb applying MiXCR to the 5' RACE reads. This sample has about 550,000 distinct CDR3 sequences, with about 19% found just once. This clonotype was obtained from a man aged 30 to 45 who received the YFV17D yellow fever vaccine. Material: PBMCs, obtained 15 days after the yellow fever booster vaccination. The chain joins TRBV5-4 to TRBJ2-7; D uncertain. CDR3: CASSHPDAYEQYF. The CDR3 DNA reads TGTGCCAGCAGCCACCCTGATGCGTACGAGCAGTACTTC.